This T cell receptor (beta chain) was profiled in a study of blood T cell repertoires in COVID-19. Enrollment of patients from Seattle took place during active infection, with longitudinal follow-up. Methods used by the authors: Reference gene primer amplification yielded estimated nucleated cell counts. This table comes from immunoSEQ multiplex PCR, and its TCRdb copy is limited to in-frame clones, with some not included. The DNA gave D and trimming, while V, J and clone size come from that table. Here the sample spans about 49,000 clones, 65% to 90% being singletons. CDR1 is SGHAT, CDR2 FQNNGV, per germline. CDR3 length equals 14 residues. Trimming removed 1 base at V and 5 bases at J, with 10 bases between.

The chain joins TRBV11-2 to TRBJ2-3, with a weak D call TRBD2 (6 bases). The TCR comes from a woman older than 75 with COVID-19, enrolled during active disease. Source material: peripheral blood. The CDR3 DNA sequence: TGTGCCAGCAGCTTAGGTTTCGGGGGAGATACGCAGTATTTT. It specifies CASSLGFGGDTQYF.